This TCR beta chain is from a study of blood T cell repertoires in COVID-19. Study at large: Acute and convalescent COVID-19 samples came from the United States, Italy and Spain. T cells, B-cell-depleted T cells, or PBMCs provided the cDNA or gDNA that served as material.

Original processing notes: Amplification from reference gene primers served as the basis for estimated nucleated cell counts. Measured with immunoSEQ multiplex PCR; TCRdb has only the in-frame clones, and not every one. That table is the source of V, J and clone size, and D and trimming were worked out from the DNA. Altogether around 120,000 clones are present, more than 75% being singletons, with the ten largest covering over 2%. The J segment lost 8 bases and the V segment lost 9 bases, leaving 20 bases of the junction unmatched. The germline V gene encodes CDR1 KGHSH and CDR2 LQKENI. There are 16 residues in the CDR3.

This chain uses TRBV18 with TRBJ1-2; 8 bases align to TRBD1. The sequencing input was peripheral blood. This TCR derives from a human donor in a cohort sampled during active COVID-19. CDR3 protein: CASSPPGTGHSNGYTF. In DNA form, the CDR3 reads TGTGCCAGTTCTCCCCCCGGGACAGGCCATTCGAACGGCTACACCTTC.